The next 17 T cell receptor beta chains were all read from a single sample in a study of T-cell reconstitution after alpha-beta-depleted transplantation in children. Unique molecular identifiers tagged the TCRbeta library. TCRdb re-derived calls from the PCR reads in MiXCR, one entry per CDR3 protein. Of fewer than 550,000 distinct CDR3 sequences detected, roughly an eighth appear once; the ten largest clones hold 12% to 15%. The sequencing here drew on PBMCs, mostly from graft donor cells, taken 180 days after TCRalphabeta/CD19-depleted stem cell transplant. All receptors come from a female patient under 10 years old who had a stem cell transplant for aplastic anemia, so the T cells may come from the graft donor.

This clonotype has a handful of counts. The gene calls are TRBV4-3 and TRBJ2-1; TRBD2 agrees at 11 bases. There are 17 residues in the CDR3. V lost 0 bases and J lost 6; bases outside the gene matches: 7. CDR1 is LGHNA and CDR2 is YSLEER in the germline V gene. The CDR3 sequence is CASSQDRVLAGVNEQFF. Written as DNA, the CDR3 is TGCGCCAGCAGCCAAGATAGGGTACTAGCGGGAGTCAATGAGCAGTTCTTC.

This chain uses TRBV19 with TRBJ2-1; TRBD2 aligns across 12 bases. This CDR3 spans 16 amino acids. With V trimmed by 2 bases and J by 7 bases, 6 bases remained unmatched. The germline CDR1 and CDR2 sequences are LNHDA and SQIVND (reference sequence). CDR3 nucleotides: TGTGCCAGTAGTATACTAGCGGGAGGGCCAGGTAATGAGCAGTTCTTC. Amino acids: CASSILAGGPGNEQFF.

The rearrangement links TRBV19 to TRBJ1-3; the D is unclear. V lost 4 bases to trimming and J lost 0 bases, with 10 bases between them. Germline CDR1 LNHDA, CDR2 SQIVND (reference sequence). This CDR3 spans 15 amino acids. For the CDR3, the DNA is TGTGCCAGTAGTAACCAGGTACTCTCTGGAAACACCATATATTTT. It codes for CASSNQVLSGNTIYF.

This clonotype was counted between two and nine times. At one boundary the junction diverges from the germline segment, which might be a read error. The genes are TRBV5-6 and TRBJ2-1; weak D call: TRBD2 (6 bases). The CDR3 is 15 amino acids. Germline loops: CDR1 SGHDT, CDR2 YYEEEE. The CDR3 reads CASNLPGPPSDEQFF. The CDR3 DNA reads as TGTGCCAGCAACTTGCCGGGACCCCCTAGCGATGAGCAGTTCTTC.

The CDR3: CASSMVGSRYNEQFF. CDR3 DNA: TGTGCCAGTAGTATGGTCGGGTCCAGGTACAATGAGCAGTTCTTC. The V and J genes are TRBV19 and TRBJ2-1; D is unclear. Trimming removed 3 bases from V and 4 bases from J, with 13 bases in between. CDR1 is LNHDA and CDR2 is SQIVND in the germline V gene (reference sequence). This CDR3 comprises 15 residues.

The rearrangement uses TRBV7-2 and TRBJ2-3; 12 bases map to TRBD2. The CDR3 has 15 residues. V was pared by 5 bases and J by 4 bases, with 4 bases of the junction left unmatched. CDR1 and CDR2 (germline): SGHTA, FQGNSA. In DNA form, the CDR3 reads TGTGCCAGCAGCAAACTAGCGGGAGGTGCAGATACGCAGTATTTT. Translated, it gives CASSKLAGGADTQYF.

In DNA form, the CDR3 reads TGTGCCAGCAGCTTGGCCAGCTTAAGCAATCAGCCCCAGCATTTT. Amino acids: CASSLASLSNQPQHF. The chain uses TRBV7-8 and TRBJ1-5; D remains unclear. Trimming removed 3 bases from V and 1 base from J, with 10 bases in between. The CDR3 runs 15 residues. Germline CDR1 is SGHVS and CDR2 is FQNEAQ.

This sequence joins TRBV7-9 and TRBJ1-6; tentative D call: TRBD1 (6 bases). With 10 bases removed from V and 10 bases from J, the gap between germline ends came to 23 bases. This CDR3 is built from 15 residues. Germline CDR1 is SEHNR and CDR2 is FQNEAQ (reference sequence). Here the CDR3 reads CAIGAGTWARSPLHF. CDR3 DNA: TGTGCCATCGGAGCCGGGACATGGGCACGGTCACCCCTCCACTTT. Complete variable domain (other parts from reference TRBV7-9 and TRBJ1-6): DTGVSQNPRHKITKRGQNVTFRCDPISEHNRLYWYRQTLGQGPEFLTYFQNEAQLEKSRLLSDRFSAERPKGSFSTLEIQRTEQGDSAMYLCAIGAGTWARSPLHFGNGTRLTVT.

The V call is TRBV10-3, the J call TRBJ2-7, with D possibly being TRBD1 (5 bases). Trimming pared 2 bases from V and 3 bases from J, leaving 8 bases between. CDR3 length: 13 residues. Germline-derived CDR1 and CDR2 are ENHRY and SYGVKD. The CDR3 reads CAISEDSLYEQYF. Written as DNA, the CDR3 is TGTGCCATCAGTGAGGACAGCCTCTACGAGCAGTACTTC.

This clonotype was picked up many times. This sequence joins TRBV7-9 and TRBJ2-7; no clear D gene. The V and J ends lost 1 base and 12 bases respectively, with 13 bases between them. The CDR3 extends over 12 amino acids. CDR1 and CDR2 from the germline V gene are SEHNR and FQNEAQ (reference sequence). The DNA for the CDR3 is TGTGCCAGCAGCTTAGAACGGAGCTACATGTACGTC. Amino acids: CASSLERSYMYV.

The CDR3 here is CASSYSMRNSPLHF. The CDR3 DNA reads TGTGCCAGCAGTTACTCGATGAGGAATTCACCCCTCCACTTT. The chain carries TRBV6-5 and TRBJ1-6; unclear D gene. Germline loops: CDR1 MNHEY, CDR2 SVGAGI. This CDR3 is built from 14 residues. Deletions cut 0 bases from V and 7 bases from J, with 7 bases between.

This rearrangement joins TRBV6-1 to TRBJ2-7; possibly TRBD1 for D (5 bases). Trimming cost V 5 bases and J 2 bases, with 13 bases left between them. The germline V gene encodes CDR1 MNHNS and CDR2 SASEGT. The length of the CDR3 is 14 residues. CDR3 residues: CASSPGRAAYEQYF. The CDR3 bases are TGTGCCAGCAGTCCCGGCAGGGCCGCCTACGAGCAGTACTTC.

The rearrangement links TRBV5-1 to TRBJ2-6, with D possibly TRBD1 on 6 matching bases. Germline CDR1 and CDR2: SGHRS and YFSETQ. CDR3 size: 18 residues. Trimming cost V 1 base and J 0 bases, with 14 bases left between them. CDR3 coding DNA: TGCGCCAGCAGCTTGAAGCAGGGGTTCCGCTCTGGGGCCAACGTCCTGACTTTC. Its translation is CASSLKQGFRSGANVLTF. The whole variable domain, remainder taken from reference TRBV5-1 and TRBJ2-6, is KAGVTQTPRYLIKTRGQQVTLSCSPISGHRSVSWYQQTPGQGLQFLFEYFSETQRNKGNFPGRFSGRQFSNSRSEMNVSTLELGDSALYLCASSLKQGFRSGANVLTFGAGSRLTVL.

This sequence joins TRBV7-2 and TRBJ1-2; unclear D gene. The V end lost 5 bases, the J end lost 4 bases, and 14 bases lay between the germline ends. CDR1 SGHTA and CDR2 FQGNSA come from the germline V gene. This CDR3 comprises 14 residues. CDR3 nucleotide sequence: TGTGCCAGCAGCCCCCGTACGGACGGCTATGGCTACACCTTC. Residues: CASSPRTDGYGYTF.

This clonotype has only a few counts. V usage is TRBV9 and J usage is TRBJ2-7; D is unclear. Trimming pared 0 bases from V and 3 bases from J, leaving 16 bases between. The CDR3 loop spans 16 amino acids. Germline V lookup: CDR1 SGDLS, CDR2 YYNGEE. This CDR3 is CASSVALAPALYEQYF. The CDR3 DNA reads TGTGCCAGCAGCGTAGCTTTGGCTCCCGCCCTCTACGAGCAGTACTTC.

This clonotype has at least ten counts. The V call is TRBV5-1, the J call TRBJ2-1, with 7 bases matching TRBD2. The CDR3 spans 15 residues. The V gene's germline CDR1 is SGHRS and CDR2 YFSETQ. V was clipped by 0 bases and J by 2 bases; unmatched bases: 2. The CDR3 sequence: CASSLEGGTYNEQFF. The CDR3 coding sequence is TGCGCCAGCAGCTTGGAGGGAGGGACCTACAATGAGCAGTTCTTC.

This chain links TRBV4-3 with TRBJ2-2; D is unclear. Germline-derived CDR1 and CDR2 are LGHNA and YSLEER. V was shortened by 0 bases and J by 4 bases, with 15 bases between the two germline ends. This CDR3 region has 17 residues. The CDR3: CASSQDPPRPSTGELFF. As DNA, the CDR3 is TGCGCCAGCAGCCAAGATCCCCCTAGACCATCCACCGGGGAGCTGTTTTTT.